This T cell receptor (beta chain) came from a study of response to subunit inactivated influenza vaccine. Study-level findings and limits: T cells newly recruited by each seasonal influenza vaccination are few, the authors suggested.

CDR1 is MGHRA, CDR2 YSYEKL, per germline. The CDR3 has 17 residues. Trimming stripped 2 bases from V and 3 bases from J, with 18 bases between. This clonotype was counted only a few times. Its target is not known. TCRdb itself ran the RT-PCR reads through MiXCR, one entry per CDR3 protein. The table records more than 700,000 distinct CDR3 sequences, roughly 20% of them present only once. Sequenced here: PBMCs from blood, sampled around 5 days after vaccination. The chain combines TRBV4-1 with TRBJ2-3; the D gene could be TRBD1 or TRBD2 (5 bases each). The TCR comes from a man aged 45 to 65 who received an inactivated influenza vaccine. CDR3 coding DNA: TGCGCCAGCAGCCAATTTCCCCCCGGGGCGGAAACAGATACGCAGTATTTT. Encoded protein: CASSQFPPGAETDTQYF.